What follows are 29 T cell receptor beta chains derived from one specimen sequenced in a study of control samples from healthy donors and cancer patients. This table comes from immunoSEQ multiplex PCR, and its TCRdb copy is limited to in-frame clones, with some not included. The sample shows under 150,000 clones, approximately 90% of them seen only once. The sample taken for sequencing was blood. The receptors stem from a woman in her seventies in good health.

V gene TRBV7-9 combines with J gene TRBJ1-4; perhaps TRBD1 as D (6 bases). In germline, CDR1 is SEHNR, CDR2 FQNEAQ (reference sequence). The CDR3 is made up of 14 amino acids. Trimming removed 3 bases at V and 8 bases at J, with 13 bases between. CDR3 sequence reads: CASSFGGHHEKLFF. The CDR3 nucleotides are TGTGCCAGCAGCTTTGGGGGGCATCACGAAAAACTGTTTTTT.

The chain joins TRBV3-1 (or the pseudogene TRBV3-2) to TRBJ1-6; TRBD1 is a possible D gene (5 bases). The CDR3 has 17 residues. Germline assignment: CDR1 LGHDT and CDR2 YNNKEL (reference sequence). V lost 1 base and J lost 10, with 20 bases in between. This CDR3 reads CASSQGRSSRQSSPLHF. CDR3 sequence (DNA): TGTGCCAGCAGCCAAGGCAGGTCTTCGAGACAGTCGTCACCCCTCCACTTT.

The chain carries TRBV7-2 and TRBJ2-5; 7 positions agree with TRBD1. Germline V CDR1 and CDR2: SGHTA, FQGNSA. Trimming cost V 5 bases and J 5 bases; bases outside gene matches: 8. The length of the CDR3 is 14 residues. Here the CDR3 DNA reads TGTGCCAGCAGCCCCGGGACAGTTGGGGAGACCCAGTACTTC. This gives the protein CASSPGTVGETQYF.

The chain recombines TRBV5-4 with TRBJ2-5, with 8 bases identical to TRBD1. CDR1 and CDR2 (germline): SGHNT, YYREEE (reference sequence). The trim removed 4 bases at V and 4 bases at J, leaving 12 bases unmatched. The CDR3 extends over 16 amino acids. CDR3 in amino acids: CASSGFTGGRGETQYF. CDR3 nucleotide sequence: TGTGCCAGCAGCGGATTTACAGGGGGGCGAGGAGAGACCCAGTACTTC.

This clone has just one count. The chain joins TRBV14 to TRBJ1-2; 7 nucleotides match TRBD1. Germline lookup yields CDR1 SGHDN and CDR2 FVKESK. V was pared by 0 bases and J by 8 bases, with 9 bases of the junction left unmatched. The CDR3 length is 15 residues. In nucleotides, the CDR3 is TGTGCCAGCAGCCAAGATGGGTGGGACAGAAAAGGCTACACCTTC. It codes for CASSQDGWDRKGYTF.

This clone was seen just once. The V call is TRBV5-5, the J call TRBJ2-7; 10 nucleotides align to TRBD1. Germline assignment: CDR1 SGHKS and CDR2 YYEKEE (reference sequence). The CDR3 loop spans 15 amino acids. J lost 6 bases, V lost 4 bases, and 10 bases had no gene match. CDR3 sequence reads: CASSPRRDRGGEQYF. CDR3 DNA: TGTGCCAGCAGCCCCCGACGGGACAGGGGAGGCGAGCAGTACTTC. The variable domain in full, with the rest retrieved from reference TRBV5-5 and TRBJ2-7, is DAGVTQSPTHLIKTRGQQVTLRCSPISGHKSVSWYQQVLGQGPQFIFQYYEKEERGRGNFPDRFSARQFPNYSSELNVNALLLGDSALYLCASSPRRDRGGEQYFGPGTRLTVT.

The chain links TRBV5-4 to TRBJ2-5, with D maybe TRBD2 (7 bases). Trimming took 4 bases from V and 5 from J, leaving 18 bases between them. The CDR3 totals 15 residues. Per the germline V gene, CDR1 is SGHNT and CDR2 is YYREEE (reference sequence). CDR3 coding DNA: TGTGCCAGCAGCCCGGGGGGCCCCCAAGGGGAGACCCAGTACTTC. Translating it yields CASSPGGPQGETQYF.

This clone was observed a handful of times. This sample includes further DNA sequences coding for the same CDR3. This rearrangement joins TRBV5-1 to TRBJ1-3, with TRBD1 matching 7 bases. The V and J ends lost 4 bases and 2 bases, in that order; junction bases with no gene match: 3. The CDR3 has 14 amino acids. CDR1 and CDR2 from the germline V gene are SGHRS and YFSETQ. The CDR3 region has the DNA TGCGCCAGCAGCCCGGGGACAGCTGGAAACACCATATATTTT. This gives the protein CASSPGTAGNTIYF.

V and J are TRBV7-8 and TRBJ2-2, with unresolved D. Germline V gives CDR1 SGHVS, CDR2 FQNEAQ. With 6 bases removed from V and 1 base from J, the gap between germline ends came to 9 bases. The CDR3 consists of 14 residues. CDR3 nucleotides: TGTGCCAGCAGGGAGACGGGGAACACCGGGGAGCTGTTTTTT. Translating gives CASRETGNTGELFF.

The rearrangement uses TRBV7-6 and TRBJ2-3; 7 bases match TRBD1. The CDR3 has 17 amino acids. Losses at the gene ends were 1 base for V and 7 bases for J; bases not matched to a gene: 14. Per the germline V gene, CDR1 is SGHVS and CDR2 is FNYEAQ. The CDR3 loop reads CASSLGGGGGAYNTQYF. The DNA for the CDR3 is TGTGCCAGCAGCTTAGGAGGGGGCGGCGGCGCCTACAATACGCAGTATTTT.

V usage is TRBV4-2 and J usage is TRBJ2-5; the match to TRBD2 covers 12 bases. The CDR3 contains 17 residues. CDR1 is LGHNA, CDR2 YNFKEQ, per germline. Losses at the gene ends were 1 base for V and 7 bases for J; bases not matched to a gene: 10. CDR3 sequence reads: CASSQGQLAGGVGTQYF. The CDR3 coding sequence is TGTGCCAGCAGCCAAGGGCAACTAGCGGGGGGAGTTGGGACCCAGTACTTC.

CDR3 residues: CASSFSRGEQYF. The CDR3 DNA reads TGTGCCAGCAGCTTTTCTCGCGGGGAGCAGTACTTC. V is TRBV7-2 and J is TRBJ2-7; tentatively, D is TRBD2 (5 bases). The germline V and J ends were trimmed by 3 bases and 7 bases, with 10 bases remaining between them. Germline lookup yields CDR1 SGHTA and CDR2 FQGNSA. There are 12 residues in the CDR3. The variable domain in full, completed from reference TRBV7-2 and TRBJ2-7, reads GAGVSQSPSNKVTEKGKDVELRCDPISGHTALYWYRQSLGQGLEFLIYFQGNSAPDKSGLPSDRFSAERTGGSVSTLTIQRTQQEDSAVYLCASSFSRGEQYFGPGTRLTVT.

V gene TRBV29-1 combines with J gene TRBJ2-7, with TRBD2 matching 12 bases. The length of the CDR3 is 17 residues. After removal of 4 bases from V and 0 bases from J, the junction contained 10 bases not matched to a gene. In germline, CDR1 is SQVTM, CDR2 ANQGSEA. The CDR3 DNA reads as TGCAGCGTTGGAACTAGCGGGGGGAAAACGAGCTCCTACGAGCAGTACTTC. The encoded protein is CSVGTSGGKTSSYEQYF.

The chain uses TRBV6-6 and TRBJ2-5; no clear D gene. V was pared by 0 bases and J by 5 bases, with 13 bases between. Germline values: CDR1 MNHNY, CDR2 SVGAGI (reference sequence). The length of the CDR3 is 15 residues. This CDR3 is CASSYSRRQPETQYF. The CDR3, as DNA: TGTGCCAGCAGTTACTCCCGAAGGCAGCCCGAGACCCAGTACTTC.

This chain uses TRBV19 with TRBJ2-1; D gene uncertain. The germline V gene has CDR1 LNHDA and CDR2 SQIVND (reference sequence). The CDR3 length is 15 residues. The V and J ends lost 1 base and 1 base respectively, with 8 bases between them. The CDR3 region has the DNA TGTGCCAGTAGTATAGGCCCAGCTTCCTACAATGAGCAGTTCTTC. This sequence encodes CASSIGPASYNEQFF.

The table lists this clone with a few counts. This chain connects TRBV14 to TRBJ1-1; no clear D. CDR1 is SGHDN and CDR2 is FVKESK in the germline V gene. The CDR3 spans 14 residues. The V and J ends lost 0 bases and 4 bases respectively, with 9 bases between them. The CDR3 loop reads CASSQEYLGTEAFF. CDR3 in DNA: TGTGCCAGCAGCCAAGAGTACCTTGGCACTGAAGCTTTCTTT.

The chain employs TRBV6-2 or TRBV6-3 and TRBJ1-2; no clear D gene. Germline-derived CDR1 and CDR2 are MNHEY and SVGEGT. V was cut by 6 bases and J by 11 bases, with 10 bases left in between. CDR3 length: 10 amino acids. CDR3 sequence: CASSLPGYTF. CDR3 in DNA: TGTGCCAGCAGCCTCCCCGGGTACACCTTC.

The chain uses TRBV2 and TRBJ1-2; no definite D call. The CDR3 is made up of 15 amino acids. Germline V gene lookup returns CDR1 SNHLY and CDR2 FYNNEI. Between the trimmed V and J ends, which lost 4 bases and 0 bases, there was a span of 12 bases. The CDR3 nucleotides read TGTGCCAGCAGTGGTGGTACGGTAGCTAACTATGGCTACACCTTC. Its protein product is CASSGGTVANYGYTF.

The gene calls are TRBV12-3 or TRBV12-4 and TRBJ1-2; D not certain. The CDR3 extends over 11 amino acids. V was cut by 5 bases and J by 8 bases, with 9 bases left in between. The CDR3 DNA reads TGTGCCAGCAGTGGAGGGTTGGGCTACACCTTC. Amino acid sequence: CASSGGLGYTF.

The J gene is TRBJ2-3, the V gene TRBV5-1; 16 bases match TRBD2. CDR3 size: 17 residues. CDR1 and CDR2 from the germline V gene are SGHRS and YFSETQ. Trimming removed 4 bases from V and 6 bases from J; junction bases left unmatched: 8. CDR3 DNA sequence: TGCGCCAGCAGCCAAGGGACTAGCGGGGGGGCATACGATACGCAGTATTTT. It specifies CASSQGTSGGAYDTQYF.

This chain joins TRBV4-1 and TRBJ2-5, with 9 bases that match TRBD1. The germline gives CDR1 MGHRA, CDR2 YSYEKL. V gave up 1 base and J gave up 5 bases; unmatched junction bases: 5. This CDR3 spans 15 amino acids. The CDR3 region is CASSQAGTGLETQYF. CDR3 nucleotide sequence: TGCGCCAGCAGCCAAGCCGGGACAGGGCTGGAGACCCAGTACTTC.

In this sample, this clone turned up a few times. The V call is TRBV5-4, the J call TRBJ2-3; D gene uncertain. The length of the CDR3 is 13 residues. Germline values: CDR1 SGHNT, CDR2 YYREEE (reference sequence). V gave up 4 bases and J gave up 3 bases, with 9 bases separating them. As DNA, the CDR3 is TGTGCCAGCAGCATGCCCGCGACAGATACGCAGTATTTT. This sequence encodes CASSMPATDTQYF.

This chain connects TRBV9 to TRBJ1-4; D is uncertain. The germline gives CDR1 SGDLS, CDR2 YYNGEE. There are 14 residues in the CDR3. The V and J ends lost 3 bases and 4 bases respectively, with 10 bases between them. CDR3 amino acids: CASSAHGFNEKLFF. Here the CDR3 DNA reads TGTGCCAGCAGCGCCCACGGGTTTAATGAAAAACTGTTTTTT.

This sequence joins TRBV2 and TRBJ1-5; D gene unclear. Per the germline V gene, CDR1 is SNHLY and CDR2 is FYNNEI. This CDR3 is built from 15 residues. With 3 bases removed from V and 0 bases from J, the gap between germline ends came to 9 bases. CDR3 DNA sequence: TGTGCCAGCAGTGACGGCAAGAATAGCAATCAGCCCCAGCATTTT. It translates to CASSDGKNSNQPQHF.

V gene TRBV5-4 combines with J gene TRBJ1-2; 10 bases align to TRBD1. CDR3 length: 15 residues. The J segment lost 3 bases and the V segment lost 4 bases, leaving 6 bases of the junction unmatched. Germline assignment: CDR1 SGHNT and CDR2 YYREEE (reference sequence). The DNA of the CDR3 is TGTGCCAGCAGCACCGGGACAGGGGTTTACTATGGCTACACCTTC. Its protein product is CASSTGTGVYYGYTF.

This clone appeared once. The V and J genes are TRBV5-4 and TRBJ2-1, with D uncertain. Trimming removed 0 bases at V and 5 bases at J, with 6 bases between. CDR1 and CDR2 from the germline V gene are SGHNT and YYREEE (reference sequence). This CDR3 has 13 residues. The CDR3, as DNA: TGTGCCAGCAGCTTGGACACAAACAATGAGCAGTTCTTC. It yields the protein CASSLDTNNEQFF.

The chain joins TRBV5-1 to TRBJ1-6, with TRBD1 matching over 9 bases. The junction had 4 bases not matched to a gene; V was cut back by 3 bases and J by 6 bases. This CDR3 spans 15 amino acids. Germline lookup yields CDR1 SGHRS and CDR2 YFSETQ. CDR3 in amino acids: CASSWGTGINSPLHF. The DNA of the CDR3 is TGCGCCAGCAGCTGGGGGACAGGGATTAATTCACCCCTCCACTTT. Together with reference TRBV5-1 and TRBJ1-6, the CDR3 gives the full variable domain: KAGVTQTPRYLIKTRGQQVTLSCSPISGHRSVSWYQQTPGQGLQFLFEYFSETQRNKGNFPGRFSGRQFSNSRSEMNVSTLELGDSALYLCASSWGTGINSPLHFGNGTRLTVT.

The chain recombines TRBV5-4 with TRBJ2-5; D perhaps matches TRBD1 (7 bases). Trimming cost V 4 bases and J 3 bases, with 13 bases left between them. Germline CDR1 is SGHNT and CDR2 is YYREEE (reference sequence). There are 14 residues in the CDR3. CDR3 residues: CASSTGGTEETQYF. The CDR3 region has the DNA TGTGCCAGCAGCACCGGAGGGACAGAAGAGACCCAGTACTTC.

The gene calls are TRBV4-1 and TRBJ1-3, with no clear D. CDR3 length: 14 residues. V was clipped by 6 bases and J by 0 bases, with 9 bases between them. The germline gives CDR1 MGHRA, CDR2 YSYEKL. The CDR3, as DNA: TGCGCCAGCAGAAACACCGTCTCTGGAAACACCATATATTTT. Protein: CASRNTVSGNTIYF.